A single sample is the source of the 7 T cell receptor beta chains below, sequenced in a study of T cells in Graves' hyperthyroidism and ophthalmopathy. Amplified TCR beta CDR3 regions derived from RNA transcripts. A set of HTBI primers served as the primers for a first-round RT-PCR of the TCR CDR3. TCRdb processed the multiplex PCR reads anew with MiXCR; each CDR3 protein has one entry. The sample shows hundreds of thousands of distinct CDR3 sequences, under 15% of them seen only once. Input material: blood. Receptor source: a young man with Graves' ophthalmopathy.

The table lists this clonotype with many counts. The chain couples TRBV13 to TRBJ2-1; D is possibly TRBD2 (7 bases). CDR3 length: 15 amino acids. Trimming removed 2 bases from V and 4 bases from J, with 12 bases in between. The germline V gene encodes CDR1 PRHDT and CDR2 FYEKMQ (reference sequence). CDR3 sequence (DNA): TGTGCCAGCAGCTTACCCCGGGGGGCGTACAATGAGCAGTTCTTC. It encodes CASSLPRGAYNEQFF.

On this clonotype itself: A much larger clone differs from this one at a single base, so this may be a read error. This sequence joins TRBV10-1 and TRBJ2-3; 8 bases agree with TRBD2. Germline V gives CDR1 WNHNN, CDR2 SYGVQD (reference sequence). The CDR3 contains 18 residues. Here the CDR3 DNA reads TGCGCCAGCAGTGGAGGCCCCCAGCGGGGGTCTAGCACAGATACGCAGTGTTTT. Encoded protein: CASSGGPQRGSSTDTQCF.

The sample holds a few counts of this clonotype. This may stem from a read error, because a much larger clone lies one nucleotide away. V gene TRBV5-5 combines with J gene TRBJ1-6; 8 positions agree with TRBD1. Germline V gives CDR1 SGHKS, CDR2 YYEKEE (reference sequence). The junction had 12 bases not matched to a gene; V was cut back by 4 bases and J by 0 bases. This CDR3 contains 19 residues. CDR3 protein: CASSVRQGILGSYNSPLHF. The CDR3 coding sequence is TGTGCCAGCAGCGTGAGACAGGGGATATTGGGCTCCTATAATTCACCCCTCCACTTT. The whole variable domain, remainder taken from reference TRBV5-5 and TRBJ1-6, is DAGVTQSPTHLIKTRGQQVTLRCSPISGHKSVSWYQQVLGQGPQFIFQYYEKEERGRGNFPDRFSARQFPNYSSELNVNALLLGDSALYLCASSVRQGILGSYNSPLHFGNGTRLTVT.

This clonotype was recorded many times. The chain links TRBV12-3 or TRBV12-4 to TRBJ2-2; 8 positions agree with TRBD1. V lost 9 bases and J lost 6; bases outside the gene matches: 6. This CDR3 has 13 amino acids. CDR3 sequence: CASVDRDAGELFF. Written as DNA, the CDR3 is TGTGCCAGTGTGGACAGGGATGCCGGGGAGCTGTTTTTT.

This clonotype was counted at least ten times. The chain recombines TRBV9 with TRBJ2-7; either TRBD1 or TRBD2 may fit D (5 bases each). Trimming cost V 0 bases and J 3 bases, with 7 bases left between them. Germline CDR1 is SGDLS and CDR2 is YYNGEE. This CDR3 contains 13 residues. The CDR3 sequence is CASSVVGGYEQYF. The CDR3 DNA sequence: TGTGCCAGCAGCGTAGTTGGGGGCTACGAGCAGTACTTC.

This clonotype was recorded at least ten times. This rearrangement joins TRBV5-1 to TRBJ2-1; TRBD2 matches at 11 bases. CDR1 is SGHRS and CDR2 is YFSETQ in the germline V gene. V lost 7 bases, J lost 10 bases, and 1 base stayed unmatched. The CDR3 runs to 11 residues. CDR3 loop: CASGTSGEQFF. DNA for the CDR3: TGCGCCAGCGGGACTAGCGGAGAGCAGTTCTTC.

The chain combines TRBV5-6 with TRBJ2-1; weak D call: TRBD1 (6 bases). The CDR3 runs 12 residues. CDR1 is SGHDT and CDR2 is YYEEEE in the germline V gene. V lost 4 bases and J lost 8, with 10 bases in between. The CDR3 DNA is TGTGCCAGCAGCGCCTCAGGGGATGAGCAGTTCTTC. It translates to CASSASGDEQFF.